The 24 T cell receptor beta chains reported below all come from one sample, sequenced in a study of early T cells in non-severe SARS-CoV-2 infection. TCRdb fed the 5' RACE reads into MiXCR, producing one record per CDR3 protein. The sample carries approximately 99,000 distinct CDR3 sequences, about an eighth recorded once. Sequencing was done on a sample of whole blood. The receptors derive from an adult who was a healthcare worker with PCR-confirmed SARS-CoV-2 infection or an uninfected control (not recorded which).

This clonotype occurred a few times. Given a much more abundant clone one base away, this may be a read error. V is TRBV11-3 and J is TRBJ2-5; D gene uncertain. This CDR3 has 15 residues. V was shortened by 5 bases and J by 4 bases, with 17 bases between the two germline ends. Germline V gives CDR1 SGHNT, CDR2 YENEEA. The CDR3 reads CASSPYGRFSETQYF. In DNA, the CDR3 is TGTGCCAGCAGCCCATACGGACGGTTTTCAGAGACCCAGTACTTC. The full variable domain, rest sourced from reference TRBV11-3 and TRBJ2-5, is EAGVVQSPRYKIIEKKQPVAFWCNPISGHNTLYWYLQNLGQGPELLIRYENEEAVDDSQLPKDRFSAERLKGVDSTLKIQPAELGDSAVYLCASSPYGRFSETQYFGPGTRLLVL.

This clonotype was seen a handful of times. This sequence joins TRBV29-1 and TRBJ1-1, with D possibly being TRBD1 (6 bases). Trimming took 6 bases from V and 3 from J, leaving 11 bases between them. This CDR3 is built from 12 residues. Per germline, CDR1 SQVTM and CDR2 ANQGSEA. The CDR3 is CSVARGDTEAFF. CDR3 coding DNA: TGCAGCGTGGCTAGGGGGGACACTGAAGCTTTCTTT. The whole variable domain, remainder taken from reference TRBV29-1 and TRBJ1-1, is SAVISQKPSRDICQRGTSLTIQCQVDSQVTMMFWYRQQPGQSLTLIATANQGSEATYESGFVIDKFPISRPNLTFSTLTVSNMSPEDSSIYLCSVARGDTEAFFGQGTRLTVV.

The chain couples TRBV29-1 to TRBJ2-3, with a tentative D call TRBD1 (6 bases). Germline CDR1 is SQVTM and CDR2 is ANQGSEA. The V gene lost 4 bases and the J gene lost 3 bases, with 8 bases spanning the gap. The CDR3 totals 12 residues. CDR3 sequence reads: CSVAQGTDTQYF. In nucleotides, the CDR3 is TGCAGCGTTGCTCAGGGGACAGATACGCAGTATTTT.

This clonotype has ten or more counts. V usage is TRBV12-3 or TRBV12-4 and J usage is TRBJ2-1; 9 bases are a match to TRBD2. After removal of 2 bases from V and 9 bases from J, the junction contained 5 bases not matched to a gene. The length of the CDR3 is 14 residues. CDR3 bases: TGTGCCAGCAGTTTACGGCTAGCGGGAAGTGAGCAGTTCTTC. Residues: CASSLRLAGSEQFF.

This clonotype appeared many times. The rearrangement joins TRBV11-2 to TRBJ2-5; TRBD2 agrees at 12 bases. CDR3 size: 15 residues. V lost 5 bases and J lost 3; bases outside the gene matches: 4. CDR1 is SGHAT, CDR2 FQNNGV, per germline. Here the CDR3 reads CASSPRTSGKETQYF. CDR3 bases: TGTGCCAGCAGCCCCCGGACTAGCGGGAAAGAGACCCAGTACTTC.

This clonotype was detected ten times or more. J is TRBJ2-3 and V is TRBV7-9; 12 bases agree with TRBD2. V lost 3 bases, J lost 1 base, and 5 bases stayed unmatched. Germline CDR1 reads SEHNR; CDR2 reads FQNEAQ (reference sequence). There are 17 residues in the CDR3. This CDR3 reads CASSFFRTSGGTDTQYF. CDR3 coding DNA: TGTGCCAGCAGCTTTTTCAGGACTAGCGGGGGCACAGATACGCAGTATTTT.

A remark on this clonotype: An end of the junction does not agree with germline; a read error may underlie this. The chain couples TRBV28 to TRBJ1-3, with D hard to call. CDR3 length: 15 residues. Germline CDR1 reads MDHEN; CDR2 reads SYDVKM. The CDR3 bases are TGTGCCAGCAGCTATCAGGACGGCTCTGAAAACACCATATATTTT. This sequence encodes CASSYQDGSENTIYF.

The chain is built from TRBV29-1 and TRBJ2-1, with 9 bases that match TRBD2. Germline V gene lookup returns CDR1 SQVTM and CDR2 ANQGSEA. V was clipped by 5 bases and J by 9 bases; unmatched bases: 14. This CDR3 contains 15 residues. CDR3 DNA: TGCAGCGTTATCGCTAGCGGGGTGGGGTTGGGTGAGCAGTTCTTC. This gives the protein CSVIASGVGLGEQFF.

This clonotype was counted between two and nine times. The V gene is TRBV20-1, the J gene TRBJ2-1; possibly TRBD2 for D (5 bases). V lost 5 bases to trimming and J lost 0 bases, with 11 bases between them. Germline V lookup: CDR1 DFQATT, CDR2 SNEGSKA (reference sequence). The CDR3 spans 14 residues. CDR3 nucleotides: TGCAGTGCTCAACCGGGAAGCTCCTACAATGAGCAGTTCTTC. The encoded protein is CSAQPGSSYNEQFF.

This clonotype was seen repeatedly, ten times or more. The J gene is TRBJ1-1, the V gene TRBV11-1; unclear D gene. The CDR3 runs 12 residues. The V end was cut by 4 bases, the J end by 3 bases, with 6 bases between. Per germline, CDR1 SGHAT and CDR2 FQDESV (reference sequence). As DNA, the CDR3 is TGTGCCAGCAGCTCCTTGGACACTGAAGCTTTCTTT. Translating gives CASSSLDTEAFF.

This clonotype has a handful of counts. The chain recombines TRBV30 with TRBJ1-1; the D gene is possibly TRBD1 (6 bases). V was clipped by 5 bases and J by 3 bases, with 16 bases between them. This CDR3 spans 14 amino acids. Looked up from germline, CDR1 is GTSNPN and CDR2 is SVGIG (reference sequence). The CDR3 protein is CAWLSGDFHTEAFF. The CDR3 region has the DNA TGTGCCTGGCTTTCAGGGGACTTTCACACTGAAGCTTTCTTT. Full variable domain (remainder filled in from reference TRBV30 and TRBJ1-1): SQTIHQWPATLVQPVGSPLSLECTVEGTSNPNLYWYRQAAGRGLQLLFYSVGIGQISSEVPQNLSASRPQDRQFILSSKKLLLSDSGFYLCAWLSGDFHTEAFFGQGTRLTVV.

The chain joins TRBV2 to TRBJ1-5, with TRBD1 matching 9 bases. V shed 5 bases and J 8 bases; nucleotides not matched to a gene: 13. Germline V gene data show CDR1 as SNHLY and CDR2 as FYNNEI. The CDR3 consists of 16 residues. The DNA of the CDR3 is TGTGCCAGCAGTTATCTAAGGACAGGGGCTAAGAAGCCCCAGCATTTT. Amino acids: CASSYLRTGAKKPQHF. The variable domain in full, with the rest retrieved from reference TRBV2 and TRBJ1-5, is EPEVTQTPSHQVTQMGQEVILRCVPISNHLYFYWYRQILGQKVEFLVSFYNNEISEKSEIFDDQFSVERPDGSNFTLKIRSTKLEDSAMYFCASSYLRTGAKKPQHFGDGTRLSIL.

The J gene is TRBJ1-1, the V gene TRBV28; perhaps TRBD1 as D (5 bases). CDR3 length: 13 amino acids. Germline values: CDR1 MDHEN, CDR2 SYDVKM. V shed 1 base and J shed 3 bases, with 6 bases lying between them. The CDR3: CASSLLGDTEAFF. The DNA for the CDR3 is TGTGCCAGCAGTTTATTGGGGGACACTGAAGCTTTCTTT.

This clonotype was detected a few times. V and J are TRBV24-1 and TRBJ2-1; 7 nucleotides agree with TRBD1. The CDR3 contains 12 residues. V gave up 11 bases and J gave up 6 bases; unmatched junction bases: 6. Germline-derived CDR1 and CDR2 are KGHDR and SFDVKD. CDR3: CAIGQATNEQFF. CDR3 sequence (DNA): TGTGCCATCGGACAGGCAACCAATGAGCAGTTCTTC.

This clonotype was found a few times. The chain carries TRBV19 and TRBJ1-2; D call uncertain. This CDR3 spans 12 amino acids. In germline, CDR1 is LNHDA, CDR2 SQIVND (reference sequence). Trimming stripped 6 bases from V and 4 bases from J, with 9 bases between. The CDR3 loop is CASSRPSYGYTF. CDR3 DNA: TGTGCCAGTAGCCGGCCCTCCTATGGCTACACCTTC.

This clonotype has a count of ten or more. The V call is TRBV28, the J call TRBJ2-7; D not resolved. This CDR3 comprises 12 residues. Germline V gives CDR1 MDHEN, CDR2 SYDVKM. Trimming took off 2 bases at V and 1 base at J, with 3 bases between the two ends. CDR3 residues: CASSLPSYEQYF. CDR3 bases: TGTGCCAGCAGTTTACCGTCCTACGAGCAGTACTTC.

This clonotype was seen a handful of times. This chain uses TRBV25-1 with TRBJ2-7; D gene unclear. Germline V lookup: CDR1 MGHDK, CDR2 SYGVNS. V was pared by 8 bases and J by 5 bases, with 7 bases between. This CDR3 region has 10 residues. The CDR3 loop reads CASSGHEQYF. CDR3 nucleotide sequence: TGTGCCAGCTCTGGGCACGAGCAGTACTTC.

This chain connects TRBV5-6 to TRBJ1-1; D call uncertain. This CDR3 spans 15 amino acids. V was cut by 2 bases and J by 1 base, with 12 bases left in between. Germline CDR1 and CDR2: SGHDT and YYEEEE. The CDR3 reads CASSLGGIQNTEAFF. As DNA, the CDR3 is TGTGCCAGCAGCTTAGGAGGGATTCAGAACACTGAAGCTTTCTTT.

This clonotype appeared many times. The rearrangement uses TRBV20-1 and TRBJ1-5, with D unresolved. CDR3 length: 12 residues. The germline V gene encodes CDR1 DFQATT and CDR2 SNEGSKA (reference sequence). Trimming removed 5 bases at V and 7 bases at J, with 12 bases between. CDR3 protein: CSARTGEQPQHF. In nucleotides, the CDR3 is TGCAGTGCTCGGACCGGAGAACAGCCCCAGCATTTT.

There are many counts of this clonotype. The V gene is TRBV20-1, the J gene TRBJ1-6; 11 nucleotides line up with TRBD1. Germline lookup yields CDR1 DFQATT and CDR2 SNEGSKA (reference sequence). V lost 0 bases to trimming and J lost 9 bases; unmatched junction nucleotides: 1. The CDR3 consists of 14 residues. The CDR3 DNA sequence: TGCAGTGCTAGAGAAGGGACAGGGGGTTCACCCCTCCACTTT. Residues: CSAREGTGGSPLHF.

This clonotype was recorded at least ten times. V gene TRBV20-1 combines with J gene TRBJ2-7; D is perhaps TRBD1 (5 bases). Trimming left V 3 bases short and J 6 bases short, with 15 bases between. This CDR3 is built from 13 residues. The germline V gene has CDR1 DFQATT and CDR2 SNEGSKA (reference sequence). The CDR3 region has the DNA TGCAGTGCTAGCAGGGTCGCGTTGGGCGAGCAGTACTTC. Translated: CSASRVALGEQYF.

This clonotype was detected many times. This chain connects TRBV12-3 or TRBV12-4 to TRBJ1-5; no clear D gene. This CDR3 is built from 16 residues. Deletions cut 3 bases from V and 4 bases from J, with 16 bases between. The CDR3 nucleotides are TGTGCCAGCAGTTTGTCTAAGCACCGGGGTAATCAGCCCCAGCATTTT. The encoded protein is CASSLSKHRGNQPQHF.

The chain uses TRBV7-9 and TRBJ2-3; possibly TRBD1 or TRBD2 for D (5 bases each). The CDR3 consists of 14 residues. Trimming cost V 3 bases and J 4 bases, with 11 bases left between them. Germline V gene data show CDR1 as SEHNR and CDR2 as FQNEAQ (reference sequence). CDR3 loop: CASSFRDGPDTQYF. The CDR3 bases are TGTGCCAGCAGCTTCCGGGACGGACCAGATACGCAGTATTTT.

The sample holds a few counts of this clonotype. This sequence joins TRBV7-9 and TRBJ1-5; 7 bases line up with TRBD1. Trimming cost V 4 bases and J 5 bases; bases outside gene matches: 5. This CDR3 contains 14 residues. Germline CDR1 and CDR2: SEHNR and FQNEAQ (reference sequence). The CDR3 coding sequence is TGTGCCAGCAGCTCCGGGACAGATTATCAGCCCCAGCATTTT. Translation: CASSSGTDYQPQHF.